The source of this T cell receptor beta chain is a study of radiotherapy plus CTLA-4 blockade in lung cancer. Study background: Patients showed objective responses in under 20% of cases and disease control in under 35%. Study outcomes and limitations: Radiotherapy plus ipilimumab was followed by expansion in blood of tumor-derived TCR clones. Interferon-beta and early blood T cell clone dynamics reportedly predicted response best.

Sequencing used immunoSEQ multiplex PCR; TCRdb keeps in-frame clones, though not all of them. The sample shows about 97,000 clones, approximately 75% of them seen only once. Enrolled patients, whose metastatic non-small-cell lung cancer was chemo-refractory, received focal radiation plus CTLA-4 blockade with ipilimumab. Germline assignment: CDR1 SGHRS and CDR2 YFSETQ. Trimming took 7 bases from V and 6 from J, leaving 19 bases between them. The CDR3 consists of 14 residues. With regard to this clone: Its antigen is still unknown.

This TCR derives from a human donor with non-small cell lung cancer who had a partial response to radiotherapy plus ipilimumab. Some clones in this sample may be carry-over from other donors' samples. The chain carries TRBV5-1 and TRBJ1-1; tentatively, D is TRBD1 (6 bases). Source: peripheral blood, taken from a patient treated with radiotherapy plus ipilimumab. The chain's CDR3 is CASRGDPGEAEAFF. CDR3 bases: TGCGCCAGCCGGGGGGACCCAGGGGAGGCTGAAGCTTTCTTT.